The clone carrying this TCR beta chain was found once. The sample belongs to a study of long-term antiretroviral therapy in people with HIV. The CDR3 has 13 amino acids. Germline CDR1 and CDR2: SGDLS and YYNGEE. The V end was cut by 0 bases, the J end by 6 bases, with 9 bases between. Run at survey level, the immunoSEQ assay was version v3.0. Profiled with immunoSEQ multiplex PCR; TCRdb holds only in-frame clones, not every one. The table lists roughly 24,000 clones, about nine tenths of them singletons, with almost 7.5% in the top ten. This specimen was unsorted PBMCs, taken 1.8 years before starting antiretroviral therapy. The V call is TRBV9, the J call TRBJ1-1; D is uncertain. The sequence derives from a woman aged 25 to 39 with HIV. Here the CDR3 reads CASSVGGRSEAFF. The CDR3 bases are TGTGCCAGCAGCGTAGGTGGCAGGTCTGAAGCTTTCTTT.